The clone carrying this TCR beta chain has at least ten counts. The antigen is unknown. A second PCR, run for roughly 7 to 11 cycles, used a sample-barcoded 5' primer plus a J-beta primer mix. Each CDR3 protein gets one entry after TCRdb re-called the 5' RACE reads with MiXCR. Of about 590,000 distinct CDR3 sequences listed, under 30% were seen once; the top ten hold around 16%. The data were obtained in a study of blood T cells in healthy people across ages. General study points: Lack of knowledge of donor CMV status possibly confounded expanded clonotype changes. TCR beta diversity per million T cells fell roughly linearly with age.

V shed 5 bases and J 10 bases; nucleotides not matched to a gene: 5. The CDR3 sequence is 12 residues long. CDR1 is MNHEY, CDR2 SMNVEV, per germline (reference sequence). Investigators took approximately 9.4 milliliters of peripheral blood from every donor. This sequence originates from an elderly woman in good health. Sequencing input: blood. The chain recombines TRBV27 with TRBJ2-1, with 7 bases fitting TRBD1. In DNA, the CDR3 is TGTGCCAGCAGTCAGTACAGGGGAGAGCAGTTCTTC. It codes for CASSQYRGEQFF.